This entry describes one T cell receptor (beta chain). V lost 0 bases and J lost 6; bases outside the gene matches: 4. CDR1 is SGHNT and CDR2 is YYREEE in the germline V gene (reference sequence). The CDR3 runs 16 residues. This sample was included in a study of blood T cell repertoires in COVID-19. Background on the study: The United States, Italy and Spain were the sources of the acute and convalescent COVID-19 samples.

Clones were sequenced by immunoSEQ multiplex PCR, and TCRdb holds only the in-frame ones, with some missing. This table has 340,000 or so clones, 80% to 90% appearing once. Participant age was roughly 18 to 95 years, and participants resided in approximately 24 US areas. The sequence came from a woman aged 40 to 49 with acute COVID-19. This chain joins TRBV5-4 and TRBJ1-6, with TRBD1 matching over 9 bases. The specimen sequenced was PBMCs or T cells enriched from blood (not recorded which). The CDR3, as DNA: TGTGCCAGCAGCTTGGCCGGGACAGGGAGTAATTCACCCCTCCACTTT. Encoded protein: CASSLAGTGSNSPLHF.